This passage covers 17 T cell receptor beta chains from one sample sequenced in a study of OX40 agonist ivuxolimab in advanced cancers. Clones were read by immunoSEQ multiplex PCR, and TCRdb kept only the in-frame ones, dropping some. The repertoire holds fewer than 100,000 clones, about 91% seen once, with under 0.25% in the top ten. The starting material was CD4+ or CD8+ T cells sorted from blood, obtained in a trial of the OX40 agonist ivuxolimab. The origin of the receptors is an adult with an advanced solid tumor such as melanoma, head and neck, liver or kidney cancer.

This clone was seen more than once but under ten times. This chain connects TRBV19 to TRBJ2-1; TRBD2 agrees at 9 bases. The germline V gene encodes CDR1 LNHDA and CDR2 SQIVND (reference sequence). V lost 3 bases and J lost 5; bases outside the gene matches: 5. The CDR3 contains 15 residues. The CDR3 protein is CASSIPLAGHNEQFF. CDR3 nucleotide sequence: TGTGCCAGTAGTATCCCCCTAGCGGGGCACAATGAGCAGTTCTTC.

In regard to this clone: A junction end diverges from the germline sequence, so it may reflect a read error. The chain links TRBV7-9 to TRBJ2-7; 13 bases map to TRBD2. Germline V gene sequence: CDR1 SEHNR, CDR2 FQNEAQ (reference sequence). This CDR3 contains 12 residues. In nucleotides, the CDR3 is TGTGCCAGCAGCCAAATTACTAGCGGGAGGGTGTTC. This translates into CASSQITSGRVF.

The chain carries TRBV5-8 and TRBJ2-2, with TRBD2 as a possible D gene (5 bases). CDR1 is SGHTS and CDR2 is YDEGEE in the germline V gene. Trimming took 0 bases from V and 0 from J, leaving 6 bases between them. The CDR3 length is 15 residues. The CDR3 DNA follows: TGTGCCAGCAGCTTGGCCGGGGCGAACACCGGGGAGCTGTTTTTT. This encodes CASSLAGANTGELFF.

The V call is TRBV6-5, the J call TRBJ1-5; maybe TRBD1 (5 bases). Trimming took 7 bases from V and 3 from J, leaving 13 bases between them. The V gene's germline CDR1 is MNHEY and CDR2 SVGAGI. This CDR3 region has 14 residues. This CDR3 is CASKDGTVNQPQHF. As DNA, the CDR3 is TGTGCCAGCAAAGACGGGACGGTCAATCAGCCCCAGCATTTT.

The V call is TRBV19, the J call TRBJ2-3; D ambiguous. Germline V gene data show CDR1 as LNHDA and CDR2 as SQIVND (reference sequence). This CDR3 contains 18 residues. Trimming took 0 bases from V and 2 from J, leaving 18 bases between them. CDR3 nucleotide sequence: TGTGCCAGTAGTATAGATCACCAGTGGGTGGGCCACACAGATACGCAGTATTTT. Translated: CASSIDHQWVGHTDTQYF.

The chain links TRBV5-4 to TRBJ1-1; 7 nucleotides agree with TRBD1. The ends lost 4 bases at V and 5 bases at J; junction bases unmatched: 11. The CDR3 sequence is 15 residues long. Germline V lookup: CDR1 SGHNT, CDR2 YYREEE (reference sequence). The CDR3 sequence is CASSRKEGAGTEAFF. The CDR3 bases are TGTGCCAGCAGCAGAAAAGAGGGGGCTGGGACTGAAGCTTTCTTT.

The chain employs TRBV29-1 and TRBJ2-7; D is tentatively TRBD1 or TRBD2 (5 bases each). Looked up from germline, CDR1 is SQVTM and CDR2 is ANQGSEA. Between the trimmed V and J ends, which lost 5 bases and 6 bases, there was a span of 20 bases. The CDR3 totals 14 residues. The CDR3 loop reads CSVRARDVSGEQYF. CDR3 sequence (DNA): TGCAGCGTTAGGGCCCGGGACGTATCCGGCGAGCAGTACTTC.

This sequence joins TRBV6-5 and TRBJ2-3; maybe TRBD1 (6 bases). V lost 7 bases and J 1 base, leaving 15 bases between the germline ends. The CDR3 spans 15 residues. Looked up from germline, CDR1 is MNHEY and CDR2 is SVGAGI. The CDR3 DNA reads as TGTGCCAGCACCGAATTGGGGGCAGGCACAGATACGCAGTATTTT. It codes for CASTELGAGTDTQYF.

The J gene is TRBJ2-3, the V gene TRBV19; D assignment may be TRBD1 or TRBD2 (5 bases each). This CDR3 has 13 amino acids. Trimming removed 9 bases from V and 6 bases from J, with 16 bases in between. Germline values: CDR1 LNHDA, CDR2 SQIVND (reference sequence). The chain's CDR3 is CASQGRQADTQYF. CDR3 nucleotide sequence: TGTGCCAGCCAGGGACGCCAGGCGGATACGCAGTATTTT.

This clone appeared a single time. J is TRBJ1-1 and V is TRBV5-5; D is uncertain. The CDR3 runs to 13 residues. V was clipped by 0 bases and J by 4 bases, with 7 bases between them. Looked up from germline, CDR1 is SGHKS and CDR2 is YYEKEE (reference sequence). The CDR3 coding sequence is TGTGCCAGCAGCTTGGTTGTATCCACTGAAGCTTTCTTT. This translates into CASSLVVSTEAFF.

The V and J genes are TRBV6-5 and TRBJ2-2; D is undetermined. Germline values: CDR1 MNHEY, CDR2 SVGAGI. The CDR3 extends over 13 amino acids. The V end lost 7 bases, the J end lost 1 base, and 7 bases lay between the germline ends. The CDR3 protein is CASTKRNTGELFF. Written as DNA, the CDR3 is TGTGCCAGCACTAAAAGGAACACCGGGGAGCTGTTTTTT.

The J gene is TRBJ1-5, the V gene TRBV28; D not resolved. Trimming removed 3 bases at V and 6 bases at J, with 6 bases between. This CDR3 comprises 12 residues. CDR1 MDHEN and CDR2 SYDVKM come from the germline V gene. Here the CDR3 reads CASSFRSQPQHF. The CDR3 DNA is TGTGCCAGCAGTTTTAGGAGTCAGCCCCAGCATTTT.

This rearrangement joins TRBV6-5 to TRBJ2-3; possible D gene TRBD2, 6 bases. The CDR3 is 16 residues long. CDR1 is MNHEY, CDR2 SVGAGI, per germline. V lost 0 bases and J lost 0, with 10 bases in between. CDR3 protein: CASSYSPAGSTDTQYF. CDR3 in DNA: TGTGCCAGCAGTTACTCCCCTGCGGGGAGCACAGATACGCAGTATTTT.

CDR3 sequence: CASSTGAGSYEQYV. In nucleotides, the CDR3 is TGCGCCAGCAGCACCGGTGCGGGATCCTACGAGCAGTACGTC. The chain recombines TRBV5-1 with TRBJ2-7, with D maybe TRBD2 (6 bases). The CDR3 is 14 residues long. Germline-derived CDR1 and CDR2 are SGHRS and YFSETQ. V dropped 4 bases and J dropped 1 base, with 12 bases sitting between them.

This clone appeared a few times. Here the CDR3 reads CASSLDGQGPYEQYF. The CDR3 DNA reads TGCGCCAGCAGCTTGGACGGACAGGGGCCCTACGAGCAGTACTTC. The chain is built from TRBV5-1 and TRBJ2-7; 9 bases line up with TRBD1. Germline-derived CDR1 and CDR2 are SGHRS and YFSETQ. The CDR3 is 15 residues long. The trim removed 0 bases at V and 2 bases at J, leaving 3 bases unmatched.

CDR3 loop: CASTHLNTGELFF. The CDR3 region has the DNA TGTGCCAGCACACACCTCAACACCGGGGAGCTGTTTTTT. The chain uses TRBV28 and TRBJ2-2; D gene ambiguous. Trimming shortened V by 7 bases and J by 2 bases, and 8 bases separated the two germline ends. The CDR3 extends over 13 amino acids. CDR1 and CDR2 (germline): MDHEN, SYDVKM.

The rearrangement uses TRBV7-2 and TRBJ2-4; D tentatively fits TRBD1 or TRBD2 (6 bases each). The CDR3 length is 15 residues. The germline CDR1 and CDR2 sequences are SGHTA and FQGNSA. V was clipped by 3 bases and J by 0 bases, with 9 bases between them. The CDR3 here is CASSFRGLAKNIQYF. The CDR3 DNA follows: TGTGCCAGCAGCTTCAGGGGACTAGCCAAAAACATTCAGTACTTC.